Given below is one T cell receptor (beta chain) in context. Its antigen is undetermined. One junction end does not reproduce the germline sequence, and a read error may be involved. Per the germline V gene, CDR1 is LNHDA and CDR2 is SQIVND (reference sequence). This CDR3 has 14 residues. The data are from a study of OX40 agonist ivuxolimab in advanced cancers. Study-level information: Melanoma, hepatocellular carcinoma, head and neck or renal cell cancer occurred in dose-escalation patients.

Points from the study as a whole: Relative to CD4+, CD8+ T cells held more expanded clones on average.

This table comes from immunoSEQ multiplex PCR, and its TCRdb copy is limited to in-frame clones, with some not included. The sample lists roughly 75,000 clones, about 86% occurring once. This specimen was CD4+ or CD8+ T cells sorted from blood, taken in a trial of the OX40 agonist ivuxolimab. V usage is TRBV19 and J usage is TRBJ2-2; D unresolved. The clonotype comes from an adult with an advanced solid tumor such as melanoma, head and neck, liver or kidney cancer. For the CDR3, the DNA is TGTGCCCCAAGAGGCCCCAGGAACGCCGGGGAGCTGTTTTTT. As protein: CAPRGPRNAGELFF.